This TCR beta chain is drawn from a study of blood T cell repertoires in COVID-19. Turning to the study itself: The cDNA or gDNA used as material had been derived from T cells, B-cell-depleted T cells, or PBMCs.

Under the authors' procedure: Amplified reference gene primers provided the basis for estimating nucleated cell counts. Some clones are missing from TCRdb's copy, which holds only in-frame ones; the method was immunoSEQ multiplex PCR. D and trimming were read from the DNA, whereas the V and J calls and clone size are those reported in that table. The table shows about 440,000 clones, with about nine tenths occurring only once. Germline V gene sequence: CDR1 LNHDA, CDR2 SQIVND (reference sequence). The CDR3 extends over 14 amino acids. The V end was cut by 3 bases, the J end by 10 bases, with 18 bases between. Cohort assignment relied on participant-reported clinical history. Cohort 3 donors were reported recovered after two negative PCRs, clearance, or symptom resolution.

The sequenced sample was PBMCs or T cells enriched from blood (not recorded which). The receptor was derived from a man between 18 and 29 years old who had recovered from COVID-19. The V gene is TRBV19, the J gene TRBJ1-1; D might be TRBD1 (6 bases). The CDR3 DNA sequence: TGTGCCAGTAGTATTGCGCTAAGAATGGACAGAGCTTTCTTT. This encodes CASSIALRMDRAFF.